The 13 T cell receptor beta chains given below trace back to one sample, sequenced in a study of PD-1 blockade in classical Hodgkin lymphoma. Following autologous stem cell transplantation, relapse occurred in every patient, and exposure to brentuximab vedotin varied. Clones were sequenced by immunoSEQ multiplex PCR, and TCRdb holds only the in-frame ones, with some missing. The sample holds about 97,000 clones, approximately 80% seen once. The sample in question was peripheral blood mononuclear cells (PBMCs), obtained at baseline. The receptor source for this set is a human donor with classical Hodgkin lymphoma.

The V gene is TRBV5-1, the J gene TRBJ1-3, with TRBD1 matching 8 bases. The CDR3 sequence is 15 residues long. The germline V gene has CDR1 SGHRS and CDR2 YFSETQ. Trimming at V came to 3 bases and at J to 8 bases, leaving 10 bases not matched to a gene. CDR3 nucleotide sequence: TGCGCCAGCAGCTCCGGGACAGGAACGGCGGACACCATATATTTT. This translates into CASSSGTGTADTIYF.

The chain combines TRBV19 with TRBJ2-7, with a weak D call TRBD1 (6 bases). The length of the CDR3 is 14 residues. Germline CDR1 reads LNHDA; CDR2 reads SQIVND (reference sequence). V lost 5 bases and J 2 bases, leaving 13 bases between the germline ends. CDR3 DNA sequence: TGTGCCAGTAGTTTAGGGACATTGACCTACGAGCAGTACTTC. The encoded protein is CASSLGTLTYEQYF.

The chain couples TRBV11-3 to TRBJ2-7; 12 nucleotides align to TRBD2. The V and J ends lost 4 bases and 3 bases, in that order; junction bases with no gene match: 1. Per the germline V gene, CDR1 is SGHNT and CDR2 is YENEEA. The CDR3 totals 14 residues. DNA of the CDR3: TGTGCCAGCAGCTCGACTAGCGGGAGCTACGAGCAGTACTTC. It is translated as CASSSTSGSYEQYF.

This CDR3 is CASSPLANEQFF. The CDR3 nucleotides read TGTGCCAGCAGCCCGCTTGCCAATGAGCAGTTCTTC. The chain recombines TRBV28 with TRBJ2-1; D remains ambiguous. The ends were cut back, 6 bases at V and 6 bases at J, with 9 bases in the middle. This CDR3 is 12 amino acids long. The V gene's germline CDR1 is MDHEN and CDR2 SYDVKM.

This clone was picked up a small number of times. The gene calls are TRBV29-1 and TRBJ2-1; maybe TRBD1 (5 bases). V lost 7 bases to trimming and J lost 5 bases, with 9 bases between them. The germline gives CDR1 SQVTM, CDR2 ANQGSEA. CDR3 length: 11 residues. The CDR3 here is CSGRTNNEQFF. Written as DNA, the CDR3 is TGCAGCGGTAGGACAAACAATGAGCAGTTCTTC.

V and J are TRBV5-4 and TRBJ1-2; D is perhaps TRBD1 (6 bases). CDR3 length: 12 amino acids. Trimming cost V 4 bases and J 5 bases, with 9 bases left between them. Germline CDR1 reads SGHNT; CDR2 reads YYREEE (reference sequence). The CDR3 DNA is TGTGCCAGCAGCCCACAGGGATATGGCTACACCTTC. It translates to CASSPQGYGYTF.

The chain has TRBV7-8 and TRBJ2-7, with 7 bases that match TRBD1. The ends lost 1 base at V and 1 base at J; junction bases unmatched: 1. CDR3 size: 14 residues. Germline loops: CDR1 SGHVS, CDR2 FQNEAQ. CDR3 sequence: CASSLGTGSYEQYF. The CDR3 DNA sequence: TGTGCCAGCAGCTTAGGGACAGGTTCCTACGAGCAGTACTTC.

This clone has just one count. The rearrangement joins TRBV7-9 to TRBJ1-2, with D unclear. Trimming pared 3 bases from V and 10 bases from J, leaving 12 bases between. Looked up from germline, CDR1 is SEHNR and CDR2 is FQNEAQ (reference sequence). The CDR3 spans 12 residues. CDR3 amino acids: CASSLDGRFYTF. CDR3 DNA sequence: TGTGCCAGCAGCTTGGACGGACGATTCTACACCTTC.

The rearrangement links TRBV19 to TRBJ2-2; the match to TRBD2 covers 12 bases. The length of the CDR3 is 16 residues. In germline, CDR1 is LNHDA, CDR2 SQIVND (reference sequence). V shed 5 bases and J 4 bases; nucleotides not matched to a gene: 5. The CDR3 spells CASSPLAGGLTGELFF. The CDR3 coding sequence is TGTGCCAGTAGTCCACTAGCGGGAGGCCTCACCGGGGAGCTGTTTTTT.

The rearrangement joins TRBV5-5 to TRBJ2-1, with D perhaps TRBD2 (5 bases). The V gene lost 0 bases and the J gene lost 0 bases, with 13 bases spanning the gap. Germline V gene lookup returns CDR1 SGHKS and CDR2 YYEKEE (reference sequence). The CDR3 consists of 17 residues. In DNA, the CDR3 is TGTGCCAGCAGCTTGGTCCTAGCTGTAAGCTCCTACAATGAGCAGTTCTTC. This translates into CASSLVLAVSSYNEQFF.

This clone was recorded only once. The chain links TRBV7-2 to TRBJ2-1; D remains ambiguous. This CDR3 spans 15 amino acids. The germline V and J ends were trimmed by 1 base and 8 bases, with 15 bases remaining between them. Per the germline V gene, CDR1 is SGHTA and CDR2 is FQGNSA. The CDR3 DNA reads TGTGCCAGCAGCTTAGAAGGACGGGCGGTCGATGAGCAGTTCTTC. This codes for CASSLEGRAVDEQFF. The full variable domain, rest sourced from reference TRBV7-2 and TRBJ2-1, is GAGVSQSPSNKVTEKGKDVELRCDPISGHTALYWYRQSLGQGLEFLIYFQGNSAPDKSGLPSDRFSAERTGGSVSTLTIQRTQQEDSAVYLCASSLEGRAVDEQFFGPGTRLTVL.

The rearrangement links TRBV10-3 to TRBJ2-7; a possible D gene is TRBD1 (6 bases). In germline, CDR1 is ENHRY, CDR2 SYGVKD. This CDR3 contains 12 residues. Trimming took 5 bases from V and 7 from J, leaving 12 bases between them. This CDR3 is CAISTGIGEQYF. The CDR3 coding sequence is TGTGCCATCAGTACAGGGATAGGGGAGCAGTACTTC.

This CDR3 is CASSISPGSYEQYF. The CDR3 DNA reads TGTGCCAGTAGTATAAGCCCGGGGTCCTACGAGCAGTACTTC. The chain combines TRBV19 with TRBJ2-7; TRBD2 might be the D (5 bases). The germline V gene has CDR1 LNHDA and CDR2 SQIVND (reference sequence). V was shortened by 2 bases and J by 1 base, with 9 bases between the two germline ends. The CDR3 spans 14 residues. The variable domain in full, with the rest retrieved from reference TRBV19 and TRBJ2-7, is DGGITQSPKYLFRKEGQNVTLSCEQNLNHDAMYWYRQDPGQGLRLIYYSQIVNDFQKGDIAEGYSVSREKKESFPLTVTSAQKNPTAFYLCASSISPGSYEQYFGPGTRLTVT.